The 12 T cell receptor beta chains listed next were all sequenced from one sample in a study of CD8+ T cells in alopecia areata listed by TCRdb under 2018. The library relied on the immunoSEQ multiplex PCR assay. For TCR sequencing, RNA was extracted from every sample and reverse transcribed into cDNA to serve as template. TCRdb took this table from immuneACCESS and kept in-frame rearrangements with V and J called. Such tables lack part of the clones; where checked against another copy, unresolved V genes explain under half of the gap, and the rest is unexplained. This sample contains under 350,000 clones, none of which is a singleton. Clones ranked in the top ten supply more than 0.95% of the sample. Cells from pooled mouse cutaneous lymph nodes were stained for CD4, CD8alpha, NKG2D, NKG2ACE and other markers and then sorted on a BD Influx. The sample comprised CD4+ T cells sorted from a lymph node. Every receptor here comes from a C3H/HeJ mouse with alopecia areata. With respect to MHC, this strain carries the haplotype H2-k.

About this clone itself: Genes and germline are mouse. Read data end 4 residues before the CDR3 end; the end is taken from the germline J gene. J is TRBJ2-4 and V is TRBV13-1, with 9 bases that match TRBD2. Germline V CDR1 and CDR2: NSHNY, SYGAGN. The CDR3 extends over 14 amino acids. This CDR3 reads CASSDVLGGNTLYF. Partial CDR3 DNA: TGTGCCAGCAGTGATGTGCTGGGGGGGAAC.

This clone was found a few times. Gene names and germline match the mouse. Sequencing ends 4 residues short of the CDR3 end; the germline J gene provides the rest. The chain carries TRBV4 and TRBJ2-2; D unclear. V lost 5 bases, J lost 0 bases, and 4 bases lay in between. The CDR3 length is 13 residues. CDR1 LGHDT and CDR2 YNNKQL come from the germline V gene (reference sequence). CDR3 bases read: TGTGCCAGCAGCCCTTCAAACACCGGG. Protein sequence: CASSPSNTG. The whole CDR3 sequence reads CASSPSNTGQLYF.

There are a few counts of this clone. Germline and genes here are mouse. Read coverage stops 4 residues before the CDR3 terminus; the germline J gene supplies the remainder. Other DNA variants within this sample encode the same CDR3. The chain carries TRBV13-3 and TRBJ2-5, with 8 bases matching TRBD2. The germline V gene encodes CDR1 NNHDY and CDR2 SYVADS. The CDR3 loop spans 14 amino acids. The CDR3 reads CASSRLGGEDTQYF. The CDR3 bases that were read are TGTGCCAGCAGTCGGCTGGGGGGAGAAGAC.

This clone was observed a handful of times. Genes and germline are mouse. The read comes to an end 4 residues before the CDR3 does, leaving the germline J gene to fill in the end. The rearrangement uses TRBV19 and TRBJ2-7; D remains unclear. In germline, CDR1 is FNHDT, CDR2 SITEND (reference sequence). V was shortened by 4 bases and J by 3 bases, with 8 bases between the two germline ends. The CDR3 is 12 amino acids. CDR3 in amino acids: CASSPTVYEQYF. CDR3 bases read: TGTGCCAGCAGTCCTACAGTCTAT.

As regards this clone: Gene names and germline refer to mouse. CDR3 in amino acids: CTCSAPRGGYAEQFF. The DNA read from the CDR3 is TGCACCTGCAGTGCCCCGCGGGGGGGCTATGCT. The rearrangement uses TRBV1 and TRBJ2-1, with TRBD2 matching 7 bases. The read ends 4 residues before the CDR3 terminus; that terminus is restored from the germline J gene. Germline V gene lookup returns CDR1 NSQYPW and CDR2 LRSPGD (reference sequence). The CDR3 is 15 amino acids. Trimming cost V 3 bases and J 3 bases; bases outside gene matches: 5.

As for this clone: A much larger clone is a single base away; this may be a read error. Gene and germline names: mouse. From the germline J gene comes the end of the CDR3, since the read stops 4 residues before it. This sequence joins TRBV14 and TRBJ1-2, with TRBD1 matching 11 bases. This CDR3 is built from 13 residues. Germline V CDR1 and CDR2: SGHDT, FRDEAV. V lost 5 bases to trimming and J lost 3 bases; unmatched junction nucleotides: 0. CDR3 region: CASRDRGHSDYTF. The part of the CDR3 DNA that was read is TGTGCCAGCAGGGACAGGGGGCACTCC.

This clone occurred a few times. Gene names are mouse gene names. The read finishes 4 residues shy of the CDR3 end, and the germline J gene is used to complete it. V is TRBV5 and J is TRBJ1-1, with TRBD1 matching over 9 bases. Germline CDR1 and CDR2: LGHNA and YNLKQL (reference sequence). The CDR3 covers 14 residues. The CDR3 DNA, read in part, is TGTGCCAGCAGCCCCCCGGGACAGGGAGGA. Its protein is CASSPPGQGG. The entire CDR3 protein reads CASSPPGQGGEVFF.

As to this clone: The listed genes are named as in mouse. Read data end 4 residues before the CDR3 end; the end is taken from the germline J gene. The chain combines TRBV13-1 with TRBJ1-1, with D perhaps matching TRBD1 (6 bases). This CDR3 is 13 amino acids long. The germline V gene encodes CDR1 NSHNY and CDR2 SYGAGN. CDR3 loop: CASSGTGGREVFF. CDR3 DNA (partial): TGTGCCAGCAGTGGGACTGGGGGGCGA.

To note about this clone: Gene names follow the mouse nomenclature. The read ends 3 residues early relative to the CDR3; the germline J gene fills the gap. This specimen includes other DNA sequences encoding the same CDR3. The chain carries TRBV5 and TRBJ1-6; a weak D match, TRBD1 (5 bases). TRBJ1-6 is classed as an ORF, of uncertain function. This CDR3 region has 14 residues. CDR1 and CDR2 from the germline V gene are LGHNA and YNLKQL (reference sequence). V was clipped by 2 bases and J by 5 bases, with 7 bases between them. CDR3 amino acids: CASSQQGDNSPLYF. CDR3 DNA, as far as it was read: TGTGCCAGCAGCCAACAGGGCGATAATTCGCCC.

This clone turned up a few times. All gene names here are mouse names. The sequenced fragment ends 4 residues before the CDR3 boundary, so the rest is inferred from the germline J gene. V is TRBV13-1 and J is TRBJ1-2; D gene ambiguous. This CDR3 is built from 14 residues. Trimming left V 4 bases short and J 0 bases short, with 10 bases between. Germline-derived CDR1 and CDR2 are NSHNY and SYGAGN. CDR3 bases read: TGTGCCAGCAGTCAAGACAATGCAAACTCC. Protein sequence: CASSQDNANS. The whole CDR3 protein is CASSQDNANSDYTF.

This clone has just a few counts. Germline and genes here are mouse. The read halts 4 residues ahead of the CDR3 end, with the missing end drawn from the germline J gene. The chain links TRBV13-2 to TRBJ2-1; TRBD2 aligns across 8 bases. V lost 2 bases to trimming and J lost 0 bases; unmatched junction nucleotides: 1. Germline V lookup: CDR1 NNHNN, CDR2 SYGAGS (reference sequence). The CDR3 length is 15 residues. CDR3 DNA, as far as it was read: TGTGCCAGCGGTGAGACTGGGGATAACTATGCT. Its protein product is CASGETGDNYA. The entire CDR3 is CASGETGDNYAEQFF.

This clone was observed a few times. Gene names refer to mouse genes. The read comes to an end 4 residues before the CDR3 does, leaving the germline J gene to fill in the end. The chain carries TRBV13-1 and TRBJ2-5; 10 bases match TRBD2. The CDR3 has 15 amino acids. Looked up from germline, CDR1 is NSHNY and CDR2 is SYGAGN. The CDR3 DNA, read in part, is TGTGCCAGCAGTGATGCTGGGGGGGCATACGAC. Translating it yields CASSDAGGAYD. The CDR3, in full, reads CASSDAGGAYDTQYF.